The 18 T cell receptor beta chains below come from one sample, sequenced in a study of preoperative IRX-2 immunotherapy in early breast cancer. The data were produced by immunoSEQ multiplex PCR, yet TCRdb's version contains in-frame clones alone and is incomplete. This table holds some 19,000 clones, around four fifths found once. Noted treatment: preoperative locoregional IRX-2 cytokine immunotherapy. This specimen was lymph node tissue, taken after IRX-2 immunotherapy. These receptors came from a human donor with breast cancer.

The rearrangement links TRBV11-3 to TRBJ2-1; TRBD1 aligns across 10 bases. V lost 0 bases, J lost 3 bases, and 2 bases stayed unmatched. Germline-derived CDR1 and CDR2 are SGHNT and YENEEA. The CDR3 contains 16 residues. DNA of the CDR3: TGTGCCAGCAGCTTAGAGAGGGACAGGGGCTACAATGAGCAGTTCTTC. Translated: CASSLERDRGYNEQFF.

This CDR3 is CASSPGDVNTEAFF. Written as DNA, the CDR3 is TGTGCCAGCTCACCTGGGGACGTGAACACTGAAGCTTTCTTT. The rearrangement uses TRBV18 and TRBJ1-1; D may be TRBD1 (5 bases). CDR1 is KGHSH, CDR2 LQKENI, per germline. Between the trimmed V and J ends, which lost 3 bases and 0 bases, there was a span of 8 bases. The CDR3 spans 14 residues.

This clone was seen a single time. V usage is TRBV11-3 and J usage is TRBJ1-1, with TRBD1 as a possible D gene (6 bases). The ends were cut back, 5 bases at V and 0 bases at J, with 13 bases in the middle. The CDR3 length is 15 residues. Germline CDR1 reads SGHNT; CDR2 reads YENEEA. The CDR3 loop reads CASSPSTGVNTEAFF. In DNA, the CDR3 is TGTGCCAGCAGCCCGTCGACAGGAGTGAACACTGAAGCTTTCTTT. Drawing the rest from reference TRBV11-3 and TRBJ1-1, the complete variable domain is EAGVVQSPRYKIIEKKQPVAFWCNPISGHNTLYWYLQNLGQGPELLIRYENEEAVDDSQLPKDRFSAERLKGVDSTLKIQPAELGDSAVYLCASSPSTGVNTEAFFGQGTRLTVV.

The chain links TRBV6-8 to TRBJ2-1; 10 positions match TRBD1. CDR1 and CDR2 from the germline V gene are MNHGY and SAAAGT. Losses at the gene ends were 5 bases for V and 8 bases for J; bases not matched to a gene: 15. The CDR3 totals 17 residues. The CDR3: CASSHRGAGTGVHEQFF. For the CDR3, the DNA is TGTGCCAGCAGTCATCGTGGGGCCGGGACAGGGGTGCATGAGCAGTTCTTC.

The rearrangement links TRBV19 to TRBJ1-2, with 9 nucleotides matching TRBD1. The CDR3 totals 13 residues. Germline V lookup: CDR1 LNHDA, CDR2 SQIVND (reference sequence). V lost 5 bases, J lost 7 bases, and 5 bases stayed unmatched. CDR3 coding DNA: TGTGCCAGTAGTGCCGGGACAGGGAGTGGCTACACCTTC. Translated, it gives CASSAGTGSGYTF.

J is TRBJ2-1 and V is TRBV19; TRBD1 aligns across 10 bases. Germline trimming cut 10 bases from V and 9 bases from J; bases unmatched to any gene: 15. The germline CDR1 and CDR2 sequences are LNHDA and SQIVND (reference sequence). The CDR3 covers 15 residues. DNA of the CDR3: TGTGCCACTTCGGACGGGACAGGGGTCCTCGGTGAGCAGTTCTTC. Translating it yields CATSDGTGVLGEQFF.

V is TRBV19 and J is TRBJ1-1; 7 positions match TRBD1. The V gene end was trimmed by 3 bases and the J gene end by 2 bases; junction bases not matched to a gene: 6. Looked up from germline, CDR1 is LNHDA and CDR2 is SQIVND (reference sequence). CDR3 length: 15 amino acids. CDR3: CASSIDRDPNTEAFF. The CDR3 nucleotides are TGTGCCAGTAGTATCGACAGGGACCCTAACACTGAAGCTTTCTTT.

CDR3 loop: CASSPGGLARELFF. DNA of the CDR3: TGTGCCAGCAGCCCGGGGGGACTAGCTCGGGAGCTGTTTTTT. The chain couples TRBV7-6 to TRBJ2-2; TRBD2 aligns across 9 bases. Unmatched junction bases numbered 7, after V lost 5 bases and J lost 9 bases. The CDR3 has 14 residues. Germline V gene lookup returns CDR1 SGHVS and CDR2 FNYEAQ. Full variable domain (rest looked up from reference TRBV7-6 and TRBJ2-2): GAGVSQSPRYKVTKRGQDVALRCDPISGHVSLYWYRQALGQGPEFLTYFNYEAQQDKSGLPNDRFSAERPEGSISTLTIQRTEQRDSAMYRCASSPGGLARELFFGEGSRLTVL.

This clone was found a few times. The rearrangement links TRBV6-8 to TRBJ2-7; the D gene is possibly TRBD2 (5 bases). This CDR3 spans 14 amino acids. Germline V CDR1 and CDR2: MNHGY, SAAAGT. V lost 5 bases and J 2 bases, leaving 13 bases between the germline ends. The CDR3 coding sequence is TGTGCCAGCAGTGCCTTAGGACTCACCTACGAGCAGTACTTC. Translation: CASSALGLTYEQYF.

J is TRBJ2-3 and V is TRBV6-8; D unclear. Trimming removed 2 bases at V and 4 bases at J, with 7 bases between. Germline lookup yields CDR1 MNHGY and CDR2 SAAAGT. CDR3 size: 13 residues. Here the CDR3 reads CASSYAVADTQYF. DNA for the CDR3: TGTGCCAGCAGTTACGCGGTGGCAGATACGCAGTATTTT.

The chain joins TRBV18 to TRBJ2-1; perhaps TRBD1 as D (6 bases). The CDR3 extends over 14 amino acids. The V gene lost 3 bases and the J gene lost 0 bases, with 6 bases spanning the gap. Germline-derived CDR1 and CDR2 are KGHSH and LQKENI. This CDR3 reads CASSPGHSYNEQFF. In DNA, the CDR3 is TGTGCCAGCTCACCGGGACACTCCTACAATGAGCAGTTCTTC.

This sequence joins TRBV11-3 and TRBJ2-3, with D unclear. Between the trimmed V and J ends, which lost 0 bases and 4 bases, there was a span of 8 bases. This CDR3 spans 14 amino acids. The germline V gene has CDR1 SGHNT and CDR2 YENEEA. The CDR3 DNA is TGTGCCAGCAGCTTAGATAGACTCCCAGATACGCAGTATTTT. Its translation is CASSLDRLPDTQYF.

This sequence joins TRBV7-5 and TRBJ1-5. TRBV7-5 is a recognized pseudogene. CDR3 size: 15 residues. CDR3 in amino acids: CASSTRDFSNQPQHF. CDR3 sequence (DNA): TGTGCCAGCAGCACCAGGGACTTTAGCAATCAGCCCCAGCATTTT.

The chain is built from TRBV11-3 and TRBJ2-7; 13 bases map to TRBD2. CDR1 and CDR2 (germline): SGHNT, YENEEA. CDR3 length equals 19 residues. J lost 2 bases, V lost 5 bases, and 15 bases had no gene match. CDR3 sequence: CASSHGLAGDRGIPYEQYF. Here the CDR3 DNA reads TGTGCCAGCAGCCACGGACTAGCGGGAGACAGAGGGATACCCTACGAGCAGTACTTC.

The V gene is TRBV10-3, the J gene TRBJ1-3; 8 nucleotides agree with TRBD1. Germline-derived CDR1 and CDR2 are ENHRY and SYGVKD. This CDR3 has 13 amino acids. With V trimmed by 10 bases and J by 3 bases, 5 bases remained unmatched. The CDR3 spells CASQGQVGNTIYF. The CDR3 region has the DNA TGTGCCAGCCAGGGACAGGTTGGAAACACCATATATTTT.

This chain links TRBV4-1 with TRBJ2-2; TRBD2 aligns across 9 bases. Trimming removed 4 bases from V and 6 bases from J; junction bases left unmatched: 3. CDR3 length: 14 residues. The germline V gene encodes CDR1 MGHRA and CDR2 YSYEKL. CDR3 nucleotides: TGCGCCAGCAGCCTAGCGGGAGCGGCCGGGGAGCTGTTTTTT. It translates to CASSLAGAAGELFF.

Written as DNA, the CDR3 is TGTGCCAGTAGTATGGGGGGTTGGGAGACCCAGTACTTC. Translation: CASSMGGWETQYF. V is TRBV19 and J is TRBJ2-5; a possible D gene is TRBD2 (6 bases). CDR1 is LNHDA and CDR2 is SQIVND in the germline V gene (reference sequence). CDR3 size: 13 residues. Deletions cut 3 bases from V and 5 bases from J, with 10 bases between.

The rearrangement uses TRBV6-8 and TRBJ1-4; D is ambiguous. The CDR3 contains 15 residues. Deletions cut 0 bases from V and 0 bases from J, with 5 bases between. The V gene's germline CDR1 is MNHGY and CDR2 SAAAGT. The CDR3 spells CASSYSQTTNEKLFF. CDR3 nucleotides: TGTGCCAGCAGTTACTCCCAGACAACTAATGAAAAACTGTTTTTT.